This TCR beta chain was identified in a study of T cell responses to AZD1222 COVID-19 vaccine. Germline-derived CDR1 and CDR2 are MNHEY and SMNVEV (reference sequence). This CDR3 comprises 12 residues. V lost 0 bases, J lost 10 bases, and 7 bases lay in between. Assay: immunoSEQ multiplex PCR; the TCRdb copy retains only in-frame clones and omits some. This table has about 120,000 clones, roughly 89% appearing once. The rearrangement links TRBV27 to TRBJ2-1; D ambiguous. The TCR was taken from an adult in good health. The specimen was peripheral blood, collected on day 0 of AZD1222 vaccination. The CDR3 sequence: CASSLSGLEQFF. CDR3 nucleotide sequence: TGTGCCAGCAGTTTATCAGGGTTGGAGCAGTTCTTC.